These 14 T cell receptor beta chains were sequenced from one sample in a study of blood T cell repertoires in COVID-19 (dated by TCRdb to 2020 to 2022). The library relied on the immunoSEQ multiplex PCR assay. What TCRdb holds here is the immuneACCESS table cut down to in-frame rearrangements. Part of the clones is not present; checked against another copy, under half of the missing clones reflect an unresolved V gene, and the others are unexplained. Present in this sample are 200,000 or so clones, approximately 90% of which were seen just once. Of the sample, around 2.3% falls within the top ten clones. Material: peripheral blood. All receptors derive from a man aged 65 to 79 with active or convalescent COVID-19.

The chain carries TRBV2 and TRBJ2-6, with a weak D call TRBD1 (5 bases). Trimming shortened V by 5 bases and J by 2 bases, and 10 bases separated the two germline ends. The germline V gene has CDR1 SNHLY and CDR2 FYNNEI. The CDR3 loop spans 15 amino acids. In DNA form, the CDR3 reads TGTGCCAGCAGTCCCCAAGGGGCTGGGGCCAACGTCCTGACTTTC. Protein sequence: CASSPQGAGANVLTF.

J is TRBJ2-7 and V is TRBV15; D perhaps matches TRBD2 (5 bases). V was pared by 1 base and J by 6 bases, with 13 bases between. The CDR3 contains 14 residues. From germline, CDR1 is LNHNV and CDR2 YYDKDF (reference sequence). The CDR3 DNA follows: TGTGCCACCAGCAGAGGGACCCCGGGAATCGAGCAGTACTTC. It encodes CATSRGTPGIEQYF.

This rearrangement joins TRBV3-1 (or the pseudogene TRBV3-2) to TRBJ1-5, with 8 bases that match TRBD1. Germline V gene data show CDR1 as LGHDT and CDR2 as YNNKEL (reference sequence). The V and J ends lost 5 bases and 2 bases, in that order; junction bases with no gene match: 5. This CDR3 comprises 15 residues. The DNA of the CDR3 is TGTGCCAGCAGCTCTGGACAGGGCGGCAATCAGCCCCAGCATTTT. Its protein is CASSSGQGGNQPQHF.

This rearrangement joins TRBV19 to TRBJ1-5, with D possibly matching TRBD1 (6 bases). This CDR3 has 15 amino acids. Germline lookup yields CDR1 LNHDA and CDR2 SQIVND (reference sequence). Trimming stripped 7 bases from V and 2 bases from J, with 15 bases between. DNA of the CDR3: TGTGCCAGTACCTCAAGGGGGAGCGGCAATCAGCCCCAGCATTTT. This encodes CASTSRGSGNQPQHF.

This chain uses TRBV6-1 with TRBJ1-1; no firm D call. The CDR3 has 13 residues. The V end lost 0 bases, the J end lost 4 bases, and 6 bases lay between the germline ends. The germline CDR1 and CDR2 sequences are MNHNS and SASEGT. The CDR3 nucleotides are TGTGCCAGCAGTGAAGCCCACTCCACTGAAGCTTTCTTT. Translated: CASSEAHSTEAFF.

The V and J genes are TRBV12-3 or TRBV12-4 and TRBJ2-1; perhaps TRBD1 as D (6 bases). CDR3 length equals 13 residues. Trimming left V 6 bases short and J 10 bases short, with 16 bases between. The CDR3, as DNA: TGTGCCAGCAGCCCTGAGGGGGTGGGGGAGCAGTTCTTC. Translated, it gives CASSPEGVGEQFF.

This rearrangement joins TRBV29-1 to TRBJ2-4, with 9 bases fitting TRBD2. Trimming took 6 bases from V and 8 from J; bases not matched to a gene: 8. The CDR3 totals 13 residues. The germline CDR1 and CDR2 sequences are SQVTM and ANQGSEA. The CDR3 DNA is TGCAGCGTGCGCGGGAGGGCCAGGCACATTCAGTACTTC. Translation: CSVRGRARHIQYF.

The V call is TRBV5-6, the J call TRBJ2-2; TRBD2 agrees at 8 bases. This CDR3 region has 18 residues. Germline V gene sequence: CDR1 SGHDT, CDR2 YYEEEE. V trimming: 5 bases; J trimming: 4 bases; junction bases outside the gene matches: 16. CDR3 bases: TGTGCCAGCAGATACGACCTTCCCGGGACTAGGGGCACCGGGGAGCTGTTTTTT. Its translation is CASRYDLPGTRGTGELFF.

The J gene is TRBJ1-1, the V gene TRBV6-2 or TRBV6-3, with no clear D. The CDR3 extends over 15 amino acids. Trimming removed 6 bases at V and 2 bases at J, with 16 bases between. The germline gives CDR1 MNHEY, CDR2 SVGEGT. The CDR3 is CASSSAGSLNTEAFF. The CDR3 DNA follows: TGTGCCAGCAGCTCGGCGGGAAGCCTAAACACTGAAGCTTTCTTT.

The V call is TRBV10-1, the J call TRBJ1-5; D gene ambiguous. This CDR3 comprises 14 residues. Germline V lookup: CDR1 WNHNN, CDR2 SYGVQD (reference sequence). Deletions cut 9 bases from V and 2 bases from J, with 14 bases between. CDR3 DNA: TGCGCCAGTCGCGGCTGCGGGGGCAATCAGCCCCAGCATTTT. This gives the protein CASRGCGGNQPQHF.

V usage is TRBV6-1 and J usage is TRBJ2-1; 11 bases agree with TRBD1. There are 15 residues in the CDR3. V dropped 6 bases and J dropped 8; count of bases not matched to a gene: 9. From germline, CDR1 is MNHNS and CDR2 SASEGT. CDR3 DNA: TGTGCCAGCAGAGACCGGGACAGGGGGATCGATGAGCAGTTCTTC. Translated: CASRDRDRGIDEQFF.

The J gene is TRBJ1-1, the V gene TRBV5-6, with D tentatively TRBD1 (5 bases). Germline values: CDR1 SGHDT, CDR2 YYEEEE. The CDR3 length is 15 residues. Trimming left V 4 bases short and J 0 bases short, with 13 bases between. The DNA for the CDR3 is TGTGCCAGCAGCCCCTGGGGGGGGATGAACACTGAAGCTTTCTTT. This gives the protein CASSPWGGMNTEAFF.

This chain uses TRBV4-1 with TRBJ1-2, with a possible D match to TRBD1 (5 bases). Trimming pared 1 base from V and 2 bases from J, leaving 11 bases between. Germline values: CDR1 MGHRA, CDR2 YSYEKL. This CDR3 comprises 15 residues. Written as DNA, the CDR3 is TGCGCCAGCAGCCAAGCCCCAGGGCGGAACTATGGCTACACCTTC. It is translated as CASSQAPGRNYGYTF.

This rearrangement joins TRBV3-1 (or the pseudogene TRBV3-2) to TRBJ2-7; D perhaps matches TRBD1 (5 bases). V was pared by 2 bases and J by 0 bases, with 11 bases between. CDR3 length: 15 amino acids. Germline CDR1 is LGHDT and CDR2 is YNNKEL (reference sequence). CDR3 DNA sequence: TGTGCCAGCAGCCAAAGGGGCGGTTACTCCTACGAGCAGTACTTC. Residues: CASSQRGGYSYEQYF.